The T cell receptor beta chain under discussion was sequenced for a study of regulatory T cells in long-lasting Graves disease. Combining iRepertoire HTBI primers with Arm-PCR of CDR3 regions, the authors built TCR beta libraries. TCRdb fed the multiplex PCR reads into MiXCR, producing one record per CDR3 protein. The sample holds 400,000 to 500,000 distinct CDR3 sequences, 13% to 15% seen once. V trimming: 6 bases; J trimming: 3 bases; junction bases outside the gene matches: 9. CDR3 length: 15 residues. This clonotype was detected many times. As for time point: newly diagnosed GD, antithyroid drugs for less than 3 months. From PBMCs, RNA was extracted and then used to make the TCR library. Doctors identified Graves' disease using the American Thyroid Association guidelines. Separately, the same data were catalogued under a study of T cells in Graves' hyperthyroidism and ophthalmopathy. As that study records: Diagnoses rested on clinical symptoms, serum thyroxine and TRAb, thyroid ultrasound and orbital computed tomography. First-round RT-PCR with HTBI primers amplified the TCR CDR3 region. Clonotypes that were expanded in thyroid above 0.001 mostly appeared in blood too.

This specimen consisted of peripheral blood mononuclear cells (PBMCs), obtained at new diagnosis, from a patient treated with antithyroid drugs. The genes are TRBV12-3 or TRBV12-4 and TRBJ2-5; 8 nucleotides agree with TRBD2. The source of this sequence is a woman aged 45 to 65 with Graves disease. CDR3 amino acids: CASSLAGGRKETQYF. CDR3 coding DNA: TGTGCCAGCAGCCTGGCGGGCGGGAGGAAAGAGACCCAGTACTTC.